This T cell receptor beta chain was retrieved from a study of shared clonotypes between healthy human individuals. Study context: Used for every donor were three CD4 naive, three CD4 memory, two CD8 naive and one CD8 memory plate. Study-wide results and caveats: Sampling covered nothing but blood. Tissue TCR repertoires likely differ from those found in blood. The generation probabilities recorded for non-shared clonotypes fell below those of clonotypes shared by all four donors.

Repertoires were generated with immunoSEQ multiplex PCR, while TCRdb's copy carries only in-frame clones and drops some. This table has under 1,900,000 clones, around 98.5% appearing once. CDR1 is SGHRS and CDR2 is YFSETQ in the germline V gene. With 3 bases clipped from V and 4 bases from J, the junction kept 4 bases outside the gene matches. The length of the CDR3 is 16 residues. Comments on this clone: The antigen remains unidentified.

The sequenced material came from naive CD4+ T cells sorted from blood. Subset of the sample: CD45RA+ positively selected. The chain couples TRBV5-1 to TRBJ2-1; TRBD2 agrees at 13 bases. The source of this sequence is a man under 40 in good health. The CDR3 region has the DNA TGCGCCAGCAGCTCCGCGACTAGCGGGAGGTACAATGAGCAGTTCTTC. Translation: CASSSATSGRYNEQFF.